The present entry profiles one T cell receptor (beta chain) with its context. Profiling relied on immunoSEQ multiplex PCR, and the TCRdb table lists in-frame clones only, not all of them. The table includes about 120,000 clones, 75% to 90% detected once. The sample comes from a study of T cell responses to AZD1222 COVID-19 vaccine. Sequenced material: peripheral blood, taken on day 0 of AZD1222 vaccination. The receptor comes from an adult in good health.

In nucleotides, the CDR3 is TGTGCCTGGAGTGGTTTTCGGAGGAGTGGGGGTGAAGCTTTCTTT. Amino acid sequence: CAWSGFRRSGGEAFF. The chain joins TRBV30 to TRBJ1-1; tentative D call: TRBD1 (5 bases). This CDR3 region has 15 residues. V lost 1 base, J lost 7 bases, and 19 bases lay in between. CDR1 is GTSNPN and CDR2 is SVGIG in the germline V gene (reference sequence).